This TCR beta chain is from a study of shared clonotypes between healthy human individuals. Looked up from germline, CDR1 is SGHRS and CDR2 is YFSETQ. The CDR3 loop spans 15 amino acids. Trimming cost V 0 bases and J 2 bases, with 11 bases left between them. Assay used: immunoSEQ multiplex PCR; TCRdb lists only in-frame clones, some missing. The repertoire consists of 2,500,000 or so clones, with approximately 94% occurring once and the leading ten covering 0.36%. This receptor was taken from a man aged 18 to 29 in good health. Some clones in this sample may be carry-over from other donors' samples. Sample: naive CD4+ T cells from PBMCs. The subset here: CD45RA+ positively selected. The chain is built from TRBV5-1 and TRBJ2-5; a possible D gene is TRBD2 (5 bases). DNA of the CDR3: TGCGCCAGCAGCTTGGTTTCGGGGAATCAAGAGACCCAGTACTTC. It is translated as CASSLVSGNQETQYF.